This T cell receptor (beta chain) was obtained from a study of post-analysis software for immune sequencing data. Broader study findings: Same-batch preparations were strongly co-clustered by F measure. In patients, TRBV5-6, TRBV5-1 and TRBV20-1 belonged to five TRBV segments found more frequently than in controls.

This clonotype was recorded a few times. Its antigen is currently unknown. V shed 2 bases and J 6 bases; nucleotides not matched to a gene: 8. From germline, CDR1 is DFQATT and CDR2 SNEGSKA (reference sequence). CDR3 length: 14 residues. Built from TCR beta cDNA, the libraries had unique molecular identifiers in them. TCRdb re-analysed the PCR reads in MiXCR, keeping a single row per CDR3 protein. The profile shows 600,000 to 750,000 distinct CDR3 sequences, more than 50% of them singletons. Specimen: blood. This TCR was sampled from a girl aged 2 to 9 with multiple sclerosis. This chain joins TRBV20-1 and TRBJ1-2; 8 bases map to TRBD1. The CDR3 loop is CSARPGQGGDGYTF. The DNA for the CDR3 is TGCAGTGCTAGACCCGGACAGGGAGGGGATGGCTACACCTTC.